The present TCR beta chain was sequenced within a study of CD8+CD57+ T cells in acquired aplastic anemia listed by TCRdb under 2018. Context from the whole study: On average, sorted CD4+ and CD8+ cells yielded around 3.5 ug of extracted DNA, with a range of about 0.17 to 27.4 ug. A CD8+CD57+ expansion meant a frequency higher than the mean frequency seen in healthy subjects. Broader findings and caveats from the paper: Twenty-nine CD8+ CDR3 sequences were shared between patients and controls but appeared highly expressed in patients and within their immunodominant clones. CD8+ Simpson's diversity did not differ significantly between patients and healthy controls (P=0.060).

TCR beta VDJ combination and CDR3 sequence profiling used genomic DNA as the template. An Illumina HiSeq 2000 was used for TCR repertoire sequencing. Turning to the authors' computational methods: Repertoire assessment relied on Simpson's diversity index, CDR3 size and DJ length profiles, and TRBV/TRBJ rearrangement plots. Whichever DNA sequence was most abundant in the deep sequencing data was defined as the immunodominant clone. CDR3 amino acid sequences were screened for sharing across subjects and compared with published repertoires and the VDJdb database. The public reads were run again by TCRdb, first through fastp at Q25 and then through MiXCR, and only productive beta chains were kept. Each record represents a unique CDR3 protein, reported with the most common genes and DNA among its rows. The authors' filters were not applied to this entry. The sample table shows roughly 250,000 distinct CDR3 sequences, and around half are seen once. The top ten clones comprise about 7.8% of the sample.

The CDR1 and CDR2 encoded by the germline V gene are SNHLY and FYNNEI. The CDR3, from cysteine to phenylalanine, totals 12 residues. CDR3 DNA is the only sequence kept; it has 36 bases, read in frame from the first base. V ends up 8 bases short and J 4 bases short, with an unmatched junction base count of 1. Flow cytometry had shown CD8+CD57+ cell expansion in the patients selected for sequencing. Every patient had severe acquired aplastic anemia, diagnosed using the International Study of Aplastic Anemia and Agranulocytosis and Camitta criteria. Patients had received no therapy at the time of blood sampling. In the study, sorted CD4+ and CD8+ blood T cells from patients with severe aplastic anemia and from healthy subjects underwent deep sequencing of TCR repertoires. Patients were enrolled in the USA under clinicaltrials.gov protocols 00001620, 01623167, 00001397, 00071045, 00081523 and 00961064. Ficoll-Paque density gradient centrifugation was used to isolate peripheral blood mononuclear cells. Before DNA was extracted, CD4+ and CD8+ T cells were sorted using either FACS or magnetic beads.

In its sample, this clonotype was seen many times. Its antigen specificity is not known. The sample holds no much larger clone one base away, and base qualities are not on file. The sample was sorted CD4+, CD8+, or CD8+CD57+ T cells (not recorded which) from PBMCs. The TCR sequence derives from a human donor with aplastic anemia. Recombination connected TRBV2 to TRBJ2-7; 11 central nucleotides agree with TRBD1. CDR3 sequence: CASGDRGYEQYF. The base sequence is TGTGCCAGCGGGGACAGGGGGTACGAGCAGTACTTC.